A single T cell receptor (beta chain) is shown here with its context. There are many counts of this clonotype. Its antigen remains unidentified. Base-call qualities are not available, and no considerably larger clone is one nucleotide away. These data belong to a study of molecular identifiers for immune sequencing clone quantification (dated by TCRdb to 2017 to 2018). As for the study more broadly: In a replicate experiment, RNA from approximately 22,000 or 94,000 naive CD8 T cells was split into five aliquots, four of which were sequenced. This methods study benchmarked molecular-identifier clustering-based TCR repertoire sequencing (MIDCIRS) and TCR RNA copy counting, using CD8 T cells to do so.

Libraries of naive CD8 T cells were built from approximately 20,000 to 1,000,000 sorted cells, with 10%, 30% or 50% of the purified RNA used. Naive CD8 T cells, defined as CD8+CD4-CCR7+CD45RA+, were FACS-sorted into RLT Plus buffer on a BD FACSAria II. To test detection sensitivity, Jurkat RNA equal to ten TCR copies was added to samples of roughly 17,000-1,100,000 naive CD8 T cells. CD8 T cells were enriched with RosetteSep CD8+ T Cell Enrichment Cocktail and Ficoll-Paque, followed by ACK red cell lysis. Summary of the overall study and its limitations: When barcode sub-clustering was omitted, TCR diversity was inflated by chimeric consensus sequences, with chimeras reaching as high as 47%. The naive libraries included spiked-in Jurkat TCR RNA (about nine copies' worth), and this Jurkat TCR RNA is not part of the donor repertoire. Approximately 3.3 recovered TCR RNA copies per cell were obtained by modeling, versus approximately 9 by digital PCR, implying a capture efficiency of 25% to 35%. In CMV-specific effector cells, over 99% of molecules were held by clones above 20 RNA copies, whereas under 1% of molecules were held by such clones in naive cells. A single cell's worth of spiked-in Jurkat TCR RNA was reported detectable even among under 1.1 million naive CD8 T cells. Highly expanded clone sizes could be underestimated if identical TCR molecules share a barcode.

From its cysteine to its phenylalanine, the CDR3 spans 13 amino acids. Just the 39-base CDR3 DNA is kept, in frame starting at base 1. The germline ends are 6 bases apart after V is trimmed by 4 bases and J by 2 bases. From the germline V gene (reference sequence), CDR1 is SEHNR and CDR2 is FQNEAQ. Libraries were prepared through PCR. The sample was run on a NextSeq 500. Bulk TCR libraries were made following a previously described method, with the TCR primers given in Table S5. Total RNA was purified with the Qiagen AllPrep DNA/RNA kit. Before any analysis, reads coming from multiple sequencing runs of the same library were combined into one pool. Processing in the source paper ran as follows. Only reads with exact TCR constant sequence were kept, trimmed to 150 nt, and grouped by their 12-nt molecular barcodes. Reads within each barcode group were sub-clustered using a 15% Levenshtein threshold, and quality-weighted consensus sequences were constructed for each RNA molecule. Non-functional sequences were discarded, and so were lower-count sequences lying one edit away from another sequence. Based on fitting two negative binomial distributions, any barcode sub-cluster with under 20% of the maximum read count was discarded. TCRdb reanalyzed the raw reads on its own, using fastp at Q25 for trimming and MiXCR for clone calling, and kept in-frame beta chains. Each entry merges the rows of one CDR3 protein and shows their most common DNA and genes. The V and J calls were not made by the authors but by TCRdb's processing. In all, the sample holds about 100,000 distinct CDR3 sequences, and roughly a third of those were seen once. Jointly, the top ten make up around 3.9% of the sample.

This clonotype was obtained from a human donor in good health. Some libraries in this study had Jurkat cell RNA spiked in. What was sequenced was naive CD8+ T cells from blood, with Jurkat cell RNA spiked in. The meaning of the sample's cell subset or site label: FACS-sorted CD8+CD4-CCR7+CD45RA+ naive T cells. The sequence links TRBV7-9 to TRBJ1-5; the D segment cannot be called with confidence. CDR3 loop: CASSWPRNQPQHF. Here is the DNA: TGTGCCAGCAGCTGGCCGCGCAATCAGCCCCAGCATTTT.